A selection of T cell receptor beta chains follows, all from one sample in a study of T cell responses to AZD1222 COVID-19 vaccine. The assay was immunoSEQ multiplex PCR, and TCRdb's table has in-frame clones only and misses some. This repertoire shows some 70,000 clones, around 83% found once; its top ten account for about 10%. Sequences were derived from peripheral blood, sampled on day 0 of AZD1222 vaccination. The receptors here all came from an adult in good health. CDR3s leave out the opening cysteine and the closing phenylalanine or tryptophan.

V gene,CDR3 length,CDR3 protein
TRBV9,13,ASSVGEGRASPLH
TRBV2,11,ASGIPGSARPV
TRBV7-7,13,ASSTNREENTEAF
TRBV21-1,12,ASSSEQGRAEAF
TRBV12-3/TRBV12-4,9,ATRVNYGYT
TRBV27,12,ASSFKTGYYGYT
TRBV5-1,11,ASSSQGNTEAF
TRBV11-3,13,ASYSGRWGQETQY
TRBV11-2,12,ASSLQGGPGELF
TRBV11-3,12,ASSQAGQGSQAF
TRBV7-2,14,ASSSPGGVGGNEQF
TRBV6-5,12,ASSTVDSTYGYT
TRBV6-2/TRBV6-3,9,ASSQGHTMD
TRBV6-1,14,ASSEGGSGPQETQY
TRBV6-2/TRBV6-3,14,ASSYWIRVSGNTIY
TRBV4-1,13,ASSPWPGQNTEAF
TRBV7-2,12,ASSPGGDNSPLH
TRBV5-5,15,ASSIETGAYSNQPQH
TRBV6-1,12,ASSERFFNQPQH
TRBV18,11,ASSWGQNTEAF
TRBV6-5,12,ASSITTENTEAF
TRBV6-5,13,ASRLTGGRFGGYT
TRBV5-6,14,ASSLAAGRGNQPQH
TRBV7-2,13,ASSNGDFSGNTIY
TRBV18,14,ASSPPGPDRAYGYT
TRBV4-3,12,ASSPGQGLDEQY
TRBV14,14,ASSPLGMGAGNIQY
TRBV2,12,ASLDFFFGEKLF
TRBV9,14,ASSVGPTGSLEKLF
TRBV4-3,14,ASSRGADPFGNTIY
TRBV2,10,ASQDRAAEAF
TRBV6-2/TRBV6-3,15,ASSPTHALGTRQPQH
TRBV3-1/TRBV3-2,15,ASSQLSDRGLGQPQH
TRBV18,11,ASSPRGLYGYT
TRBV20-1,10,SASSAFSLAF
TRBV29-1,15,SVEDQEGTGANYGYT
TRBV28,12,ASSLAGGANEQY
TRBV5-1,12,ASSQRANAETQY
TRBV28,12,ASRTIRENYGYT
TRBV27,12,ASSFRGTNEKLF
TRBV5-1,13,ASSQNSLANYGYT
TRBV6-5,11,ASYDRGDQPQH
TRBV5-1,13,ASSLTGTVNTEAF
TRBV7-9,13,ASNERELALTEAF
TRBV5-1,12,ASSLAAGTDTQY
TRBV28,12,ASSFPQGGTEAF
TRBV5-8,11,ASSLRQDYGYT
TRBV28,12,ASITGGHPYEQY
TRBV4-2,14,ASSQASGGDRDGYT
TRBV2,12,ASGGTGGTGELF
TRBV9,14,ASSYPLAGGFNEQF
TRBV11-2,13,ASSLGPGMNTEAF
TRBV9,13,ASSARQGITDTQY
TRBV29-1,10,SVEGSYYGYT
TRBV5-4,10,ASTRDNVEAF
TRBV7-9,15,ASSPTRWVGGADTQY
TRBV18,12,ASSATSGQETQY
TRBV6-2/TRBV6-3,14,ASSHGAGSANYGYT
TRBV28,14,ASSLGGGGYNSPLH
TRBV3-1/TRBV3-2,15,ASSQGGSGYQNEKLF